The next 12 T cell receptor beta chains were all read from a single sample in a study of T cell repertoires in aging, cancer and after chemotherapy. Multiplex touch-down PCR with TRB-A/B primers amplified rearranged V-D-J TRB sequences. Each CDR3 protein is one row after TCRdb ran MiXCR on the multiplex PCR reads. Of roughly 2,000 distinct CDR3 sequences in the sample, under 40% were seen once. TCR beta rearrangements were amplified from peripheral blood genomic DNA. Material for sequencing was blood. These receptors came from a human donor with a blood cancer.

This rearrangement joins TRBV24-1 to TRBJ2-1; a possible D gene is TRBD1 (6 bases). CDR1 and CDR2 (germline): KGHDR, SFDVKD. The CDR3 covers 17 residues. Trimming pared 3 bases from V and 7 bases from J, leaving 21 bases between. DNA for the CDR3: TGTGCCACCAGTGATCCAACAGCGGCAGGGGTAGGGAATGAGCAGTTCTTC. Its protein is CATSDPTAAGVGNEQFF.

The V call is TRBV6-6, the J call TRBJ1-2; D might be TRBD1 (6 bases). The ends were cut back, 6 bases at V and 0 bases at J, with 17 bases in the middle. From germline, CDR1 is MNHNY and CDR2 SVGAGI (reference sequence). The CDR3 totals 16 residues. For the CDR3, the DNA is TGTGCCAGCAGCTCTCCCTGGGGGGGCGCTAACTATGGCTACACCTTC. Translated, it gives CASSSPWGGANYGYTF.

This clonotype is deemed medium-sized. This chain connects TRBV29-1 to TRBJ1-1; possible D gene TRBD1, 5 bases. The V end was cut by 7 bases, the J end by 1 base, with 10 bases between. Germline V gives CDR1 SQVTM, CDR2 ANQGSEA. CDR3 length: 12 residues. This CDR3 reads CSALQGNTEAFF. As DNA, the CDR3 is TGCAGCGCCCTGCAGGGGAACACTGAAGCTTTCTTT.

The V gene is TRBV12-3 or TRBV12-4, the J gene TRBJ1-1; 9 positions agree with TRBD1. This CDR3 is built from 15 residues. J gave up 1 base and V 5 bases, and 5 bases lay outside the gene matches. The CDR3 DNA is TGTGCCAGCAGTACAGGGGGCTCTAGGAACACTGAAGCTTTCTTT. Its protein product is CASSTGGSRNTEAFF.

In its sample, this clonotype was seen a few times. The chain is built from TRBV6-5 and TRBJ1-5, with D possibly TRBD1 on 6 matching bases. V lost 6 bases, J lost 7 bases, and 13 bases lay in between. The CDR3 sequence is 13 residues long. Germline assignment: CDR1 MNHEY and CDR2 SVGAGI. This CDR3 reads CASSPRGEQPQHF. CDR3 DNA sequence: TGTGCCAGCAGCCCCAGGGGCGAGCAGCCCCAGCATTTT.

The chain employs TRBV13 and TRBJ1-3; D gene ambiguous. V lost 5 bases and J lost 0, with 8 bases in between. Germline V gene lookup returns CDR1 PRHDT and CDR2 FYEKMQ (reference sequence). There are 14 residues in the CDR3. CDR3 sequence reads: CASSRSSSGNTIYF. DNA of the CDR3: TGTGCCAGCAGCCGTAGTAGCTCTGGAAACACCATATATTTT.

The chain employs TRBV6-1 and TRBJ1-2; D is unresolved. V was pared by 1 base and J by 2 bases, with 5 bases between. There are 13 residues in the CDR3. The germline CDR1 and CDR2 sequences are MNHNS and SASEGT. The DNA for the CDR3 is TGTGCCAGCAGTGAAGAGTCCAACTATGGCTACACCTTC. Protein: CASSEESNYGYTF.

This clonotype is labeled medium-sized. The V gene is TRBV7-6, the J gene TRBJ1-6; 10 bases align to TRBD1. The CDR3 has 15 amino acids. V was pared by 0 bases and J by 11 bases, with 4 bases of the junction left unmatched. Germline CDR1 reads SGHVS; CDR2 reads FNYEAQ. The CDR3 here is CASSLAGQGQTPLHF. The CDR3 region has the DNA TGTGCCAGCAGCTTAGCGGGACAGGGGCAGACACCCCTCCACTTT.

A remark on this clonotype: The germline gene is not matched at one end of the junction; a read error may be the cause. The chain joins TRBV13 to TRBJ2-1; D gene ambiguous. Germline V gives CDR1 PRHDT, CDR2 FYEKMQ (reference sequence). This CDR3 has 13 amino acids. This chain's CDR3 is CASSIGRYNEQFF. The CDR3 DNA reads as TGTGCCAGCAGCATAGGGCGTTACAATGAGCAGTTCTTC.

This clonotype turned up a few times. The V and J genes are TRBV10-3 and TRBJ2-1, with D possibly TRBD2 on 7 matching bases. V lost 6 bases to trimming and J lost 9 bases, with 18 bases between them. CDR1 and CDR2 (germline): ENHRY, SYGVKD. The CDR3 covers 14 residues. This CDR3 reads CAIRGGAVGGEQFF. CDR3 bases: TGTGCCATCAGGGGGGGGGCGGTTGGGGGTGAGCAGTTCTTC.

The V gene is TRBV6-5, the J gene TRBJ2-3, with D perhaps TRBD1 or TRBD2 (5 bases each). The CDR3 contains 18 residues. Germline CDR1 MNHEY, CDR2 SVGAGI. The V and J ends lost 7 bases and 0 bases respectively, with 23 bases between them. The CDR3 loop is CASIERGWIGMSTDTQYF. The CDR3 DNA follows: TGTGCCAGCATTGAGAGGGGTTGGATAGGGATGAGCACAGATACGCAGTATTTT.

This clonotype was seen a handful of times. The genes are TRBV27 and TRBJ1-6; D not resolved. CDR1 is MNHEY, CDR2 SMNVEV, per germline (reference sequence). This CDR3 is built from 14 residues. Trimming pared 7 bases from V and 3 bases from J, leaving 10 bases between. The CDR3 loop reads CASTEGFYNSPLHF. The CDR3 nucleotides are TGTGCCAGCACGGAGGGATTCTATAATTCACCCCTCCACTTT.